This record looks at one T cell receptor beta chain sequence and its context. Its antigen remains unknown. Using a J-beta primer mix together with a sample-barcoded 5' primer, a second PCR was run for about 7 to 12 cycles. Each of the cDNA molecules was tagged by a template-switch adaptor with 12 random nucleotides. TCRdb analysed the 5' RACE reads with MiXCR anew, one entry per CDR3 protein. The sample consists of roughly 1,500,000 distinct CDR3 sequences, approximately 42% of them appearing once. The data derive from a study of blood T cells in healthy people across ages. Study results and caveats: Both higher diversity and more naive CD4+ cells marked long-lived donors when set against aged donors.

Sample: blood. This TCR was sampled from a young woman in good health.

CDR3 DNA sequence: TGTGCCAGCAGCTGGAAAACCGGACTAGCAAACTACGAGCAGTACTTC. Translating it yields CASSWKTGLANYEQYF. V usage is TRBV11-2 and J usage is TRBJ2-4; 8 nucleotides match TRBD2. The J call may be in error: the DNA end matches TRBJ2-7 better. Per germline, CDR1 SGHAT and CDR2 FQNNGV. This CDR3 is built from 16 residues.